This T cell receptor beta chain came from a study of shared clonotypes between healthy human individuals (dated by TCRdb to the early 2020s). In terms of the full investigation: The cohort comprised a couple of women and a few men aged 18 to 49 years. For each donor, three plates each were used for CD4 naive and CD4 memory, two plates were used for CD8 naive, and one plate was used for CD8 memory. To estimate repertoire size and how much clonotypes are shared between individuals, the study performed deep sequencing of blood TCR repertoires from roughly five healthy adults. To increase sequencing depth and limit assay-specific biases, different laboratories used diverse techniques to prepare libraries and sequence TCR repertoires. Leukapheresis yielded between about 0.85 and 9 billion PBMCs per donor. Points the paper makes about the study in general: Sampling was limited to blood, and TCR repertoires in tissue likely differ from TCR repertoires in blood. Sharing across several donors was observed for about 5% of naive CD4, over 3% of naive CD8, over 2% of memory CD4, and around 0.42% of memory CD8 clonotypes. Compared with non-shared clonotypes, clonotypes shared by all four sorted-subset donors had higher generation probabilities. Incomplete sequencing was indicated by rarefaction of sorted-subset datasets, despite the large sequencing depth. Because the study included only a small number of donors, the genetic and exposure-history diversity represented was limited. Pairwise subsampling led to the expectation that sequencing depth would affect the degree of clonotype sharing among donors. Naive subsets generally had larger estimated clonotype richness than memory subsets did.

Donors were healthy HIV-negative adults with no recently reported acute infections or vaccinations. Every donor was a Caucasian adult residing in Nashville, Tennessee, USA. Magnetic negative selection was used to enrich CD4+ T cells, after which naive cells were positively selected on CD45RA and the negative fraction became the memory subset. After blood collection by leukapheresis, PBMCs were isolated using Ficoll-Histopaque density gradient centrifugation and then cryopreserved in the vapor phase of liquid nitrogen. Analytical flow cytometry was used to check the purity and quantity of every magnetically sorted T cell population. Each sorted fraction had its genomic DNA isolated and then quantified by UV absorbance on a Nanodrop 2000c. Trimmed from V: 6 bases; trimmed from J: 5 bases; junction bases lacking a gene match: 17. The CDR3, cysteine through phenylalanine, is 17 amino acids long. Just the 51-base CDR3 DNA is kept, in frame starting at base 1. The germline V gene gives CDR1 as ENHRY and CDR2 as SYGVKD.

Using the deep immunoSEQ assay, TCR CDR3 regions were amplified from genomic DNA by multiplex PCR. For each cell subset, the extracted genomic DNA was distributed evenly across all wells of several immunoSEQ 96-well plates, and each plate served as one replicate. For sorted subsets, approximately 0.2 ug of genomic DNA, equivalent to some 30,000 T cell genomes, went into each replicate PCR. The purified libraries were quantified using a Qubit 3.0 fluorometer, sized with a Bioanalyzer 2100, and then quantified again using the KAPA Library Quantification kit. Every immunoSEQ 96-well plate was sequenced on a dedicated single-read 150-cycle Illumina NextSeq 550 flow cell. The paper's processing steps were these. Because only junctional sequences without quality scores were contained in the immunoSEQ output, filtering matching that applied to full-length reads could not be performed. To assign V/J genes and CDR3, sequences were annotated against IMGT germline references using PyIR, a Python wrapper for IgBLAST v1.9. Reads with weak V/J assignments (E-value above 1e-6), missing CDR3, stop codons, out-of-frame junctions, or ambiguous translated residues were removed. A V3J clonotype was defined by an identical inferred V gene, J gene, and CDR3 amino acid sequence. The percentage overlap between two repertoires was calculated by dividing the number of shared unique clonotypes by the size of the smaller repertoire. Richness of each repertoire was evaluated using RTK rarefaction, the Chao1 estimator, and Recon v2.1 estimates of unobserved clonotypes. Generation probabilities were computed with OLGA for all TCRbeta clonotypes obtained by the gDNA method from a few donors. Held by TCRdb, this immuneACCESS table contains in-frame sequences only and omits some clones. Under half of the omission traces to an unresolved V gene where checked; the cause of the rest is unknown. The V and J calls and the clone size are those of that table, but D and trimming were determined from the DNA. The sample has 1,500,000 or so clones on record, around 97% of them singletons. Of the sample, roughly 1.2% falls within the top ten clones.

A word on this clone: Its specific antigen is unknown. Within one base of it there is no much larger clone, and no base qualities were kept.

The sample was naive CD4+ T cells sorted from blood. Explained via the paper, the cell subset or site label denotes: CD45RA+ positively selected. The TCR was taken from a man younger than 40 in good health. The V and J segments used are TRBV10-3 and TRBJ2-7; TRBD2 agrees with 9 junctional bases. The nucleotide sequence reads as follows: TGTGCCATCAGAGCCGTTGGCGGGAGGGCCTCCCCCAACGAGCAGTACTTC. Its translation reads: CAIRAVGGRASPNEQYF.